Below are 10 T cell receptor beta chains sequenced from a single sample in a study of T-cell reconstitution after alpha-beta-depleted transplantation in children. This sample's TCRbeta library carried unique molecular identifier barcodes. Via MiXCR, TCRdb re-called the PCR reads, giving one row per CDR3 protein. The sample consists of 500,000 to 750,000 distinct CDR3 sequences, 10% to 15% of them appearing once. This specimen consisted of PBMCs, mostly from graft donor cells, obtained 360 days after TCRalphabeta/CD19-depleted stem cell transplant. The source of these receptors is a male patient aged 5 to 17 who had a stem cell transplant for acute myeloid leukemia, so the T cells may come from the graft donor.

This clonotype was observed a handful of times. V is TRBV6-5 and J is TRBJ2-7, with 8 bases identical to TRBD2. The V segment lost 2 bases and the J segment 2 bases; nucleotides outside the gene matches: 2. Germline assignment: CDR1 MNHEY and CDR2 SVGAGI. The CDR3 is made up of 14 amino acids. The CDR3 loop reads CASSYRGGPYEQYF. The CDR3 DNA reads TGTGCCAGCAGTTACCGCGGGGGGCCCTACGAGCAGTACTTC.

The chain is built from TRBV20-1 and TRBJ2-7, with no clear D. Trimming shortened V by 6 bases and J by 3 bases, and 12 bases separated the two germline ends. Germline V gene lookup returns CDR1 DFQATT and CDR2 SNEGSKA (reference sequence). The CDR3 has 12 residues. The CDR3 DNA follows: TGCAGTGCCGGCGCAGACTTCTACGAGCAGTACTTC. This gives the protein CSAGADFYEQYF.

The genes are TRBV7-3 and TRBJ2-2; 14 bases are shared with TRBD2. Germline V lookup: CDR1 SGHTA, CDR2 FQGTGA. The CDR3 has 19 amino acids. V gave up 5 bases and J gave up 4 bases; unmatched junction bases: 12. CDR3 protein: CASSQAGTSGSWGTGELFF. As DNA, the CDR3 is TGTGCCAGCAGCCAGGCCGGGACTAGCGGGAGTTGGGGCACCGGGGAGCTGTTTTTT.

The rearrangement uses TRBV7-9 and TRBJ2-7; 12 nucleotides match TRBD2. The CDR3 length is 15 residues. CDR1 and CDR2 from the germline V gene are SEHNR and FQNEAQ (reference sequence). The junction had 7 bases not matched to a gene; V was cut back by 4 bases and J by 6 bases. The CDR3 DNA sequence: TGTGCCAGCAGCTCCCCCCGGACTAGCGGGATCGAGCAGTACTTC. Translating it yields CASSSPRTSGIEQYF.

At least ten counts were recorded for this clonotype. The chain recombines TRBV11-2 with TRBJ2-7; D might be TRBD2 (5 bases). CDR1 is SGHAT, CDR2 FQNNGV, per germline. V gave up 4 bases and J gave up 2 bases, with 15 bases separating them. The CDR3 spans 15 residues. The CDR3 loop reads CASSSSSRGAYEQYF. In DNA form, the CDR3 reads TGTGCCAGCAGCTCTTCTTCTCGGGGTGCCTACGAGCAGTACTTC.

V and J are TRBV4-2 and TRBJ2-5; 11 nucleotides match TRBD2. Germline loops: CDR1 LGHNA, CDR2 YNFKEQ. V trimming: 6 bases; J trimming: 4 bases; junction bases outside the gene matches: 22. The CDR3 sequence is 20 residues long. CDR3 residues: CASRSSPGTSGQEGLETQYF. In DNA form, the CDR3 reads TGTGCCAGCAGATCTAGCCCGGGGACTAGCGGCCAGGAGGGTCTAGAGACCCAGTACTTC.

This clonotype was seen a handful of times. An end of the junction differs from the germline gene, which may be a read error. V is TRBV29-1 and J is TRBJ2-3, with D perhaps TRBD1 or TRBD2 (5 bases each). Looked up from germline, CDR1 is SQVTM and CDR2 is ANQGSEA. This CDR3 region has 15 residues. This CDR3 reads CSGEVGEQAQDTQYF. Written as DNA, the CDR3 is TGCAGCGGTGAAGTGGGGGAACAGGCCCAAGATACGCAGTATTTT.

The gene calls are TRBV6-2 or TRBV6-3 and TRBJ2-7; 9 bases are shared with TRBD2. Germline V gene data show CDR1 as MNHEY and CDR2 as SVGEGT. The CDR3 loop spans 16 amino acids. V was pared by 6 bases and J by 5 bases, with 14 bases of the junction left unmatched. The CDR3: CASSRTGGGVYHEQYV. The CDR3 DNA reads as TGTGCCAGCAGCCGAACGGGCGGGGGGGTATACCACGAGCAGTACGTC.

In its sample, this clonotype was seen many times. The chain links TRBV5-1 to TRBJ2-3, with 7 bases matching TRBD2. The junction had 11 bases not matched to a gene; V was cut back by 4 bases and J by 6 bases. The germline V gene has CDR1 SGHRS and CDR2 YFSETQ. This CDR3 contains 15 residues. In DNA form, the CDR3 reads TGCGCCAGCAGCAAGGTACCCACTAGCGCCGATACGCAGTATTTT. As protein: CASSKVPTSADTQYF.

This clonotype was observed a few times. The chain recombines TRBV21-1 with TRBJ2-3; whether TRBD2, the table's D call, matches the DNA was not checked. TRBV21-1 is noted as a pseudogene. The CDR3 runs 17 residues. The CDR3 region is CASSPPGLAGRVDTQYF. Here the CDR3 DNA reads TGTGCCAGCAGCCCCCCGGGACTAGCGGGGAGGGTTGATACGCAGTATTTT.